The next 5 T cell receptor beta chains were all read from a single sample in a study of cytomegalovirus exposure and HLA in healthy donors listed by TCRdb under 2017. Preparation of the library involved the immunoSEQ multiplex PCR assay. For the multiplex PCR, a mixture combining 60 forward primers for TCR Vbeta segments and 13 reverse primers for TCR Jbeta segments was used. TCRdb limited this immuneACCESS table to in-frame rearrangements with V and J called. A share of clones is missing; checked studies link under half to unresolved V genes, and the rest is unexplained. A total of about 140,000 clones appear in this sample, 88% of them only once. 0.5% to 0.65% of the sample lies in the top ten. The sequencing sample was made of PBMCs. Receptors originate from a woman in her forties in good health and CMV-seronegative.

In this sample, this clone turned up once. The chain links TRBV9 to TRBJ2-3; 9 positions match TRBD2. From germline, CDR1 is SGDLS and CDR2 YYNGEE. Trimming at V came to 1 base and at J to 1 base, leaving 4 bases not matched to a gene. The CDR3 has 16 residues. The CDR3 sequence is CASSVIASGGTDTQYF. The CDR3 DNA reads as TGTGCCAGCAGCGTAATAGCTAGCGGGGGCACAGATACGCAGTATTTT. The variable domain in full, completed from reference TRBV9 and TRBJ2-3, reads DSGVTQTPKHLITATGQRVTLRCSPRSGDLSVYWYQQSLDQGLQFLIQYYNGEERAKGNILERFSAQQFPDLHSELNLSSLELGDSALYFCASSVIASGGTDTQYFGPGTRLTVL.

The chain employs TRBV2 and TRBJ2-7, with 7 nucleotides matching TRBD2. There are 15 residues in the CDR3. CDR1 is SNHLY and CDR2 is FYNNEI in the germline V gene. Trimming took 4 bases from V and 9 from J; bases not matched to a gene: 15. The CDR3 nucleotides are TGTGCCAGCAGTGCCCGACTAGCTCTACAACCTGGGCAGTACTTC. Protein sequence: CASSARLALQPGQYF.

This clone was counted between two and nine times. This chain joins TRBV25-1 and TRBJ2-2, with a possible D match to TRBD1 (5 bases). The ends were cut back, 4 bases at V and 0 bases at J, with 9 bases in the middle. CDR3 size: 15 residues. Germline CDR1 reads MGHDK; CDR2 reads SYGVNS. The CDR3 reads CASSGGLPNTGELFF. CDR3 sequence (DNA): TGTGCCAGCAGTGGGGGCCTACCGAACACCGGGGAGCTGTTTTTT.

The chain is built from TRBV4-1 and TRBJ1-6; TRBD1 matches at 8 bases. From germline, CDR1 is MGHRA and CDR2 YSYEKL. This CDR3 is 17 amino acids long. V gave up 4 bases and J gave up 13 bases; unmatched junction bases: 18. This CDR3 reads CASSPSGQGRDDRPLHF. The DNA of the CDR3 is TGCGCCAGCAGCCCCTCAGGACAGGGCCGGGACGATCGGCCCCTCCACTTT.

J is TRBJ2-5 and V is TRBV11-3; 13 nucleotides line up with TRBD2. Losses at the gene ends were 3 bases for V and 4 bases for J; bases not matched to a gene: 5. This CDR3 is 16 amino acids long. Germline lookup yields CDR1 SGHNT and CDR2 YENEEA. As DNA, the CDR3 is TGTGCCAGCAGCTTCACTAGCGGGAGGGCCGGAGAGACCCAGTACTTC. Its protein product is CASSFTSGRAGETQYF.